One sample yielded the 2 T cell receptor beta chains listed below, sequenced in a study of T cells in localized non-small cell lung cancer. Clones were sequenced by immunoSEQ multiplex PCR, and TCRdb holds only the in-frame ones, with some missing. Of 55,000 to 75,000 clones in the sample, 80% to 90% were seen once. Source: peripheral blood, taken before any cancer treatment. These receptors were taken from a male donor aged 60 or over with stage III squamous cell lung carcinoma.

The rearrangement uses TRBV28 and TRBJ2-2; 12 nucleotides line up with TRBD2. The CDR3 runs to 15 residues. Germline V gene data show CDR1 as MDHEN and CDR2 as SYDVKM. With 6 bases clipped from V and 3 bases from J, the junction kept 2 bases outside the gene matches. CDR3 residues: CASRTSGGHTGELFF. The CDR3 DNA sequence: TGTGCCAGCAGAACTAGCGGGGGGCACACCGGGGAGCTGTTTTTT.

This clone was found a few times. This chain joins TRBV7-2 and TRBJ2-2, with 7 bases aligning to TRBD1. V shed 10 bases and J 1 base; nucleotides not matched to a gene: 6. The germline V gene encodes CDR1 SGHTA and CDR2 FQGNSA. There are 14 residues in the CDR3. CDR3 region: CATRRTGNTGELFF. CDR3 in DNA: TGTGCCACCCGGAGGACAGGGAACACCGGGGAGCTGTTTTTT. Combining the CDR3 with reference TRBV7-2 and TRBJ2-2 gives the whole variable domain GAGVSQSPSNKVTEKGKDVELRCDPISGHTALYWYRQSLGQGLEFLIYFQGNSAPDKSGLPSDRFSAERTGGSVSTLTIQRTQQEDSAVYLCATRRTGNTGELFFGEGSRLTVL.